There are a few counts of the clone carrying this TCR beta chain. Its antigen is unidentified. This entry comes from a study of tumor-infiltrating lymphocytes in primary liver carcinoma. Total RNA (roughly 540 ng) served as template for TCR beta cDNA synthesis primed by a constant-region primer. Three rounds of nested multiplex PCR with slightly modified ARM-PCR produced TCR beta libraries. TCRdb analysed the multiplex PCR reads with MiXCR anew, one entry per CDR3 protein. The sample holds roughly 100,000 distinct CDR3 sequences, around 80% seen once. The source material, roughly 18-30 mg of unsorted bulk tissue, was used to co-extract RNA and DNA. The cohort consisted of patients whose primary liver carcinoma was surgically resected. Enrolled patients were chronically infected with HBV and treatment-naive. Study findings and constraints: Detection in all five tumor regions applied to only about 7.5-24% of top clones.

The sequencing sample was made of liver tumor tissue from sampling region 3. Noted subset: tumor region T3, left-lateral pole. The TCR originated in a man aged 35 to 55 with primary liver carcinoma and hepatitis B virus infection.

The CDR3 spells CASSPGWTGSSYEQYF. CDR3 DNA: TGTGCCAGCAGCCCCGGGTGGACAGGGTCCTCCTACGAGCAGTACTTC. V is TRBV7-3 and J is TRBJ2-7; 8 bases line up with TRBD1. This CDR3 spans 16 amino acids. Trimming took 5 bases from V and 0 from J; bases not matched to a gene: 9. Germline CDR1 and CDR2: SGHTA and FQGTGA. The complete variable domain, with remaining parts taken from reference TRBV7-3 and TRBJ2-7, reads GAGVSQTPSNKVTEKGKYVELRCDPISGHTALYWYRQSLGQGPEFLIYFQGTGAADDSGLPNDRFFAVRPEGSVSTLKIQRTERGDSAVYLCASSPGWTGSSYEQYFGPGTRLTVT.